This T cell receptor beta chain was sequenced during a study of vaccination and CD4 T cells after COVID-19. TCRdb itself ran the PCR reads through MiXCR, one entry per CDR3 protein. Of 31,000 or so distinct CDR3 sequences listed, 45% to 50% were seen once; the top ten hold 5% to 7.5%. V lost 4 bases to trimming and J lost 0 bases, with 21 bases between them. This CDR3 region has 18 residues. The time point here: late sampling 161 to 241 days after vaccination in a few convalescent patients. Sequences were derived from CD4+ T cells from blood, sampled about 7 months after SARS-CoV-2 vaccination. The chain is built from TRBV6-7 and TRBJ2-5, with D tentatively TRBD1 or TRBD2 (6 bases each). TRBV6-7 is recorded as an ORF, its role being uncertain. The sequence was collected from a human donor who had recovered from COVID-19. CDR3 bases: TGTGCCAGCAGTTCCACTAGGGGGGCACGAACGGACCAAGAGACCCAGTACTTC. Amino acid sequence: CASSSTRGARTDQETQYF.